This TCR beta chain was sequenced for a study of blood T cell repertoires in COVID-19. Turning to the study itself: Researchers got acute and convalescent COVID-19 samples from the United States, Italy and Spain. PBMCs, B-cell-depleted T cells, or T cells provided the cDNA or gDNA that made up the material.

The authors' processing: By means of reference gene primer amplification, nucleated cell counts were estimated. Using immunoSEQ multiplex PCR, the repertoire was profiled, and TCRdb retains in-frame clones only, with some absent. For V, J and clone size, that table is used; D and trimming come from the DNA. The table shows a few hundred thousand clones, with around 84% occurring only once. This clone was seen a single time. The V gene lost 5 bases and the J gene lost 0 bases, with 10 bases spanning the gap. This CDR3 is 15 amino acids long. CDR1 SGHVS and CDR2 FNYEAQ come from the germline V gene. V usage is TRBV7-6 and J usage is TRBJ2-2; D may be TRBD1 (6 bases). Sequenced material: peripheral blood. The sequence was collected from a man aged 60-69 years with acute or convalescent COVID-19. CDR3 amino acids: CASSLTGPNTGELFF. CDR3 nucleotide sequence: TGTGCCAGCAGCCTGACAGGCCCGAACACCGGGGAGCTGTTTTTT.